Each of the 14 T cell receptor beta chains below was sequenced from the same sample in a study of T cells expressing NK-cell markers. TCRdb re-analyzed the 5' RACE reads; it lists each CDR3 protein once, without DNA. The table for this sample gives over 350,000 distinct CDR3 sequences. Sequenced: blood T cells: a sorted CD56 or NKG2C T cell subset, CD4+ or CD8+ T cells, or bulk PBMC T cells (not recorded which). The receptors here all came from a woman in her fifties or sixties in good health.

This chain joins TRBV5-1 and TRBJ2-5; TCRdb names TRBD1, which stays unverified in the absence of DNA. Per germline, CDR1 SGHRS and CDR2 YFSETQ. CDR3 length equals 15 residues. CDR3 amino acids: CASSGTLTGQETQYF.

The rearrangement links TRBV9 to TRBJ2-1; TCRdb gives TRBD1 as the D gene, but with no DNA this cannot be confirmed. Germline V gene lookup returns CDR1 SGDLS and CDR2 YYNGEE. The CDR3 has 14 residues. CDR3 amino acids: CASTRDHAYNEQFF.

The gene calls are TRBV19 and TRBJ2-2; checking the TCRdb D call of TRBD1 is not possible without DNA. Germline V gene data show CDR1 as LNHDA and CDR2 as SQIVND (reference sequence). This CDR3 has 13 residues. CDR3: CASIDRGTGELFF.

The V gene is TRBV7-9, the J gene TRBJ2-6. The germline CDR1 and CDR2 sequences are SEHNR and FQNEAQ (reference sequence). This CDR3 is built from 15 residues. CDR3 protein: CASSFLVSGANVLTF. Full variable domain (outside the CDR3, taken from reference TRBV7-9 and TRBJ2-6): DTGVSQNPRHKITKRGQNVTFRCDPISEHNRLYWYRQTLGQGPEFLTYFQNEAQLEKSRLLSDRFSAERPKGSFSTLEIQRTEQGDSAMYLCASSFLVSGANVLTFGAGSRLTVL.

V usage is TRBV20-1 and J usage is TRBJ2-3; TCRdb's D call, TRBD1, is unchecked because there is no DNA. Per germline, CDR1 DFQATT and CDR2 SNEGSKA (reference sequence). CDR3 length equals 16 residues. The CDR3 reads CSARVGRGPLTDTQYF.

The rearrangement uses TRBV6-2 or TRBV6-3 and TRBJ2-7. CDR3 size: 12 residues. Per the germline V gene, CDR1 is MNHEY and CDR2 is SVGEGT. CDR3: CASSWDTDEQYF.

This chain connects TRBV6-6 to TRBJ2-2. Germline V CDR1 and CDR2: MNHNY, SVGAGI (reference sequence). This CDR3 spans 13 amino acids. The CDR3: CASAIKIPGELFF.

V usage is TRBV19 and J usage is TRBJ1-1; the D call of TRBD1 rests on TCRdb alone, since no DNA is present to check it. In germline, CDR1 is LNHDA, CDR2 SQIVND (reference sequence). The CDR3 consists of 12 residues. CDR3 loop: CASSIGGGEAFF.

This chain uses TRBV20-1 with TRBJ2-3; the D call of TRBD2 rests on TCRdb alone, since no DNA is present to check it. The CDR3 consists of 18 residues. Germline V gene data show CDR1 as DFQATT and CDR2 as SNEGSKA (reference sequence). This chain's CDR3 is CSARDIGLAGRSTDTQYF.

The CDR3: CASKGQGGDEQFF. The chain joins TRBV12-3 or TRBV12-4 to TRBJ2-1; lacking DNA, the TRBD1 call made by TCRdb goes unchecked. CDR3 size: 13 residues.

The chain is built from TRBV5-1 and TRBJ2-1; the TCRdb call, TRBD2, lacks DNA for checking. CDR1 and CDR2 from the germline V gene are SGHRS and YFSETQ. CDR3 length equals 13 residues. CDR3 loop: CASSATRSSEQFF.

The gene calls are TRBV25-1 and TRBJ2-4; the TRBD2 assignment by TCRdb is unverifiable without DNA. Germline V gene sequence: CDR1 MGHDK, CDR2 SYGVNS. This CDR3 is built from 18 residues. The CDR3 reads CASSAISSGGRAKNIQYF.

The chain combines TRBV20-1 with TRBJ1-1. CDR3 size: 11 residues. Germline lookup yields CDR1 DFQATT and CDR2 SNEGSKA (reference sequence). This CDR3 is CSAATGSGAFF.

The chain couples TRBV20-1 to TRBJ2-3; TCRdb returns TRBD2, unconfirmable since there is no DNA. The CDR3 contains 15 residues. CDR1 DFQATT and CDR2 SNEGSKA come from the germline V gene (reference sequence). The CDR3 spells CSARELAGPTDTQYF.